This entry features one TCR beta chain sequence. Its antigen is not identified. One end of the junction is discordant with germline, which a read error may explain. The data were obtained in a study of T cell repertoires in cytomegalovirus infection. Turning to the study itself: An indication of both CMV infection and matching HLA type came from public TCR beta signatures.

Study-wide points: The ex vivo response showed dominance by HLA-C-restricted CMV-specific TCR beta clonotypes.

MiXCR, run by TCRdb on the reads, gives a single entry per CDR3 protein. The sample includes some 940,000 distinct CDR3 sequences, 31% seen only once; the top ten take more than 13%. The sequence was obtained from a human donor in good health (CMV status not recorded). Some clones in this sample may be carry-over from other donors' samples. Material: cultured CD8+ T cells from PBMCs, obtained from culture after CMV antigen stimulation.

CDR3 coding DNA: TGTGCCAGCAGCTCAAACGGGGGACTAGCCAAAAACCTTCAGTACTTC. Translation gives CASSSNGGLAKNLQYF. V is TRBV7-2 and J is TRBJ2-4; 9 bases line up with TRBD2. Germline V gene data show CDR1 as SGHTA and CDR2 as FQGNSA. The CDR3 loop spans 16 amino acids.